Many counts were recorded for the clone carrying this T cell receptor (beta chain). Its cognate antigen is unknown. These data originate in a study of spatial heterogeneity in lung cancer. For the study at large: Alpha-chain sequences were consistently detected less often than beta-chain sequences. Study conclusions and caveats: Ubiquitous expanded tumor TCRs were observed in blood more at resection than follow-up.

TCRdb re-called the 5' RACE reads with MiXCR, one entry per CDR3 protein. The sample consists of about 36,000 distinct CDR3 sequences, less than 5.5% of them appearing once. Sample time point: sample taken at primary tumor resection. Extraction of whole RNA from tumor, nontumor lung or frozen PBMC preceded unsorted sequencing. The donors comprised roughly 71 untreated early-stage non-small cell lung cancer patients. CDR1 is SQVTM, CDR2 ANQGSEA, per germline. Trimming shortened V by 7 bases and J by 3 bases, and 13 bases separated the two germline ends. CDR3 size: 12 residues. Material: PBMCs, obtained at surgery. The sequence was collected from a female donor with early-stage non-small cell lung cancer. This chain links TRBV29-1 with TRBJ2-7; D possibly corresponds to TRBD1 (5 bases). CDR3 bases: TGCAGCGCAGGACACACGATCTACGAGCAGTACTTC. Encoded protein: CSAGHTIYEQYF.